This T cell receptor beta chain comes out of a study of cytomegalovirus exposure and HLA in healthy donors. Study information: There were some 400 genotyped donors. Of these, 81% fell in the genetic ancestry cluster associated with self-reported Caucasian donors.

It was with 60 Vbeta and 13 Jbeta primers that the PCR ran. Clones were sequenced by immunoSEQ multiplex PCR, and TCRdb holds only the in-frame ones, with some missing. The sample records roughly 100,000 clones, around 81% being singletons. The TCR comes from a female donor in good health and CMV-seropositive. Sequenced sample: PBMCs.

CDR3 protein: CASSPPRQGSSPLHF. CDR3 DNA: TGTGCCAGCTCACCACCGAGACAGGGGAGTTCACCCCTCCACTTT. The chain has TRBV18 and TRBJ1-6; 8 nucleotides align to TRBD1. From germline, CDR1 is KGHSH and CDR2 LQKENI. The CDR3 runs 15 residues. V dropped 0 bases and J dropped 9; count of bases not matched to a gene: 4.